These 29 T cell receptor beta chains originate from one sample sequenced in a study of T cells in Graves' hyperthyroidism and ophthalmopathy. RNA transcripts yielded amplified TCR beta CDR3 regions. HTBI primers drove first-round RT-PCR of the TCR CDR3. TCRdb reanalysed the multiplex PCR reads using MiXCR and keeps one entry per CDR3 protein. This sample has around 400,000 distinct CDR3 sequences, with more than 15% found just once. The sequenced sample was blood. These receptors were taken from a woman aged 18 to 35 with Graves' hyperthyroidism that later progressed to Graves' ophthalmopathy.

CDR3 amino acids: CSARGLLADLNYGYTF. The CDR3 coding sequence is TGCAGTGCTAGAGGCTTGCTAGCGGACCTTAACTATGGCTACACCTTC. The rearrangement joins TRBV20-1 to TRBJ1-2; D unresolved. CDR1 and CDR2 from the germline V gene are DFQATT and SNEGSKA (reference sequence). V dropped 1 base and J dropped 1 base, with 16 bases sitting between them. This CDR3 has 16 residues.

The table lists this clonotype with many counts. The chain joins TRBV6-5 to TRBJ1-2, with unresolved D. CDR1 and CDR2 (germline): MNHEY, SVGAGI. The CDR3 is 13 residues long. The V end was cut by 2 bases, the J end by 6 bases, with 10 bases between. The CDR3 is CASSYVLTDGYTF. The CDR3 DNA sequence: TGTGCCAGCAGTTACGTTCTCACGGATGGCTACACCTTC.

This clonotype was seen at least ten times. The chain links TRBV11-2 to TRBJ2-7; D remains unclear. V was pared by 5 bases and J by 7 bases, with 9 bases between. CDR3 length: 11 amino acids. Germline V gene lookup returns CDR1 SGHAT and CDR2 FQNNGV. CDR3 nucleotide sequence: TGTGCCAGCAGCGATTTGGGAGAGCAGTACTTC. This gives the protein CASSDLGEQYF.

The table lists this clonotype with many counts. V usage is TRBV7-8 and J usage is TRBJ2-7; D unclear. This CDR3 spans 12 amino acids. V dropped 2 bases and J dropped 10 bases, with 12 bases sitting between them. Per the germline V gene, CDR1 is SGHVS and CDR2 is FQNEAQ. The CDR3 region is CASSLNSRRQYF. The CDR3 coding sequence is TGTGCCAGCAGCTTAAACTCTAGAAGACAGTACTTC.

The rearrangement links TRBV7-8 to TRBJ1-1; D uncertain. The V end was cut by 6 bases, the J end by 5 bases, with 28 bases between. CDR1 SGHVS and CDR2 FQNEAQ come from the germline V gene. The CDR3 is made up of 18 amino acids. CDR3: CASSLKGPGSPSFTEAFF. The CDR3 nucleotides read TGTGCCAGCAGTTTAAAAGGTCCCGGCAGCCCCTCGTTTACTGAAGCTTTCTTT.

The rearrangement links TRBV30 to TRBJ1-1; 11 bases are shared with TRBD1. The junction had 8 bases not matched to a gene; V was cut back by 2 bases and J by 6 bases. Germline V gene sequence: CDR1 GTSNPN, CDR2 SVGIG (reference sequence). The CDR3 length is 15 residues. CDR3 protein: CAWSKGTGGPAEAFF. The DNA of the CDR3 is TGTGCCTGGAGTAAGGGGACAGGGGGGCCCGCTGAAGCTTTCTTT.

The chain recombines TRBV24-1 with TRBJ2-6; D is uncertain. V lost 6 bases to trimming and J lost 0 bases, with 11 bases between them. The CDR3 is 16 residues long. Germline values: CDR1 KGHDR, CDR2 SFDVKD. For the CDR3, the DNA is TGTGCCACCAGTCTCGATAGCCTCTCTGGGGCCAACGTCCTGACTTTC. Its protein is CATSLDSLSGANVLTF.

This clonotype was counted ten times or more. CDR3: CSPHSYEQYF. The CDR3 nucleotides are TGCAGCCCGCATTCCTACGAGCAGTACTTC. This chain uses TRBV20-1 with TRBJ2-7; D is undetermined. The CDR3 contains 10 residues. Germline V gene sequence: CDR1 DFQATT, CDR2 SNEGSKA (reference sequence).

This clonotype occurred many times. CDR3 sequence reads: CASTKDSRSYNEQFF. The CDR3 DNA reads TGTGCCAGCACTAAGGACAGCCGCTCCTACAATGAGCAGTTCTTC. The chain couples TRBV27 to TRBJ2-1, with TRBD1 as a possible D gene (6 bases). Germline V gives CDR1 MNHEY, CDR2 SMNVEV (reference sequence). Trimming took off 7 bases at V and 0 bases at J, with 13 bases between the two ends. CDR3 length equals 15 residues.

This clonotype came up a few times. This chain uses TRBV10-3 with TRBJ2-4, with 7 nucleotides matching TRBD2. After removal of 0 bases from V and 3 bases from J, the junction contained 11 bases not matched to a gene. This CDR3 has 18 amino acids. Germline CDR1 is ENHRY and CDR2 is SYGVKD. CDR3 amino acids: CAISESGGTAPVKNIQYF. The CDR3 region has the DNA TGTGCCATCAGTGAGTCGGGGGGGACGGCCCCCGTCAAAAACATTCAGTACTTC.

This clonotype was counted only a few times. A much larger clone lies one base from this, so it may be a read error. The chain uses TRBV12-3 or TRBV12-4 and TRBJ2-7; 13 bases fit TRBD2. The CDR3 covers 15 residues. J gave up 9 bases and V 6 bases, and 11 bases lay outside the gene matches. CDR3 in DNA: TGTGCCAGCAGCCCCGGACTAGCGGGAGCAAACGGGCAGTACTTC. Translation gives CASSPGLAGANGQYF.

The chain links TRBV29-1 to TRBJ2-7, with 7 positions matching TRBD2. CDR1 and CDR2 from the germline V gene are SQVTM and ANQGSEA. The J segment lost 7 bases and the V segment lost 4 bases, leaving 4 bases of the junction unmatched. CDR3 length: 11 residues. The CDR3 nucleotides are TGCAGCGTTGGGACTAGACGAGAGCAGTACTTC. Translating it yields CSVGTRREQYF.

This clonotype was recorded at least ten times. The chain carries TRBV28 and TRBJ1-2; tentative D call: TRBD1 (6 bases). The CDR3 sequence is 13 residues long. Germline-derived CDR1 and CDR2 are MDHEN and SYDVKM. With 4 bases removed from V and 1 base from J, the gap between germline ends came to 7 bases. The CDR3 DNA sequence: TGTGCCAGCAGTTCAGGGGATAACTATGGCTACACCTTC. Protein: CASSSGDNYGYTF.

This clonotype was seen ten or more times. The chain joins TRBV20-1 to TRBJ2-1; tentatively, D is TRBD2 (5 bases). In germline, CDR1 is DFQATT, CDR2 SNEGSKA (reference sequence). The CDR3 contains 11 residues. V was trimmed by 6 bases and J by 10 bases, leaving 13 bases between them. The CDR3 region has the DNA TGCAGTGCCGCCCGGAGGAGCGAGCAGTTCTTC. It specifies CSAARRSEQFF.

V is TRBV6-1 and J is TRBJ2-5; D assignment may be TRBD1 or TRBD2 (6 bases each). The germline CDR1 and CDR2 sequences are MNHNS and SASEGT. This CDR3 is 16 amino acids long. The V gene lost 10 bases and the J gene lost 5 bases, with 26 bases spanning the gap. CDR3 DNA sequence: TGTGCCACCACAGATGACCCCGAGGGGGGCGGGGAGACCCAGTACTTC. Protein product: CATTDDPEGGGETQYF.

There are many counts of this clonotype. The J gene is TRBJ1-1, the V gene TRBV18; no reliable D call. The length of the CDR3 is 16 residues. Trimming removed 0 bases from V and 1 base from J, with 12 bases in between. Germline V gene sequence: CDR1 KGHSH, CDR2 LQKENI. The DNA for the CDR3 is TGTGCCAGCTCACCACCAAGTCAAGGGTCGAACACTGAAGCTTTCTTT. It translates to CASSPPSQGSNTEAFF.

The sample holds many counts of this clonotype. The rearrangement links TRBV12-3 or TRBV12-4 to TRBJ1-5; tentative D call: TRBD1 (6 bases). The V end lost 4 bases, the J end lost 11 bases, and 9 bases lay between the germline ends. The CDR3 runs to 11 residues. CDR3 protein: CASSWRGSQHF. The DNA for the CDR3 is TGTGCCAGCAGTTGGAGGGGGTCCCAGCATTTT.

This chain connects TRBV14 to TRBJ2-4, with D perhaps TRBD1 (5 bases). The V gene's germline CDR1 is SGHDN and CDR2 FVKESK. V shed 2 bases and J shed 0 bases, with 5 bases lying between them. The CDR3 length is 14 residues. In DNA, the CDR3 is TGTGCCAGCAGCCAAAGGGGAGCCAAAAACATTCAGTACTTC. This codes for CASSQRGAKNIQYF. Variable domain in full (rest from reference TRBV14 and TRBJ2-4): EAGVTQFPSHSVIEKGQTVTLRCDPISGHDNLYWYRRVMGKEIKFLLHFVKESKQDESGMPNNRFLAERTGGTYSTLKVQPAELEDSGVYFCASSQRGAKNIQYFGAGTRLSVL.

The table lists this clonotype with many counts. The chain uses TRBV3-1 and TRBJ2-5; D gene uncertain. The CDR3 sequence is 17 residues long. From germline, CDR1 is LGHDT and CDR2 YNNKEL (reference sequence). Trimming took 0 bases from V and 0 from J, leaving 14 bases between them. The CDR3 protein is CASSQDSSRWYQETQYF. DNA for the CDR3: TGTGCCAGCAGCCAAGATAGTTCCAGGTGGTACCAAGAGACCCAGTACTTC.

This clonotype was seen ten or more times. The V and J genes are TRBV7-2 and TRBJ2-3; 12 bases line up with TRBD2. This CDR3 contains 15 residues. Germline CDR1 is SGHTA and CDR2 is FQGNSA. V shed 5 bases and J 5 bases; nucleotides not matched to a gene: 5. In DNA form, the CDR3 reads TGTGCCAGCAGCGGACCGGGACTAGCGGGAGATACGCAGTATTTT. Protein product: CASSGPGLAGDTQYF.

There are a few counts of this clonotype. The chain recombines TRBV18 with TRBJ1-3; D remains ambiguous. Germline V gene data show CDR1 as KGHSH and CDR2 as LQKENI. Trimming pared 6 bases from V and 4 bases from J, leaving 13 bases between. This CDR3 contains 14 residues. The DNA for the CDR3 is TGTGCCAGCTCCGCAACAGTCTCCGGAAACACCATATATTTT. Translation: CASSATVSGNTIYF.

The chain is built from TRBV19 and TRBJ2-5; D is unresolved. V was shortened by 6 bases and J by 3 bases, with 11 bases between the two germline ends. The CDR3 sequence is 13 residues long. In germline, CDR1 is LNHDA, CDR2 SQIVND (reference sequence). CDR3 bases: TGTGCCAGTAGAAACTGGGCAGAAGAGACCCAGTACTTC. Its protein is CASRNWAEETQYF.

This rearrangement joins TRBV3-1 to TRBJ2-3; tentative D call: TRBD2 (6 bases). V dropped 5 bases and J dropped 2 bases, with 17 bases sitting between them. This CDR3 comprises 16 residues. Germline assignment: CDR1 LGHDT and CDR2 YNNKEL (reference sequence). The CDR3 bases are TGTGCCAGCAGCGTAGTGGCGGGACTCATCACAGATACGCAGTATTTT. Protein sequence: CASSVVAGLITDTQYF.

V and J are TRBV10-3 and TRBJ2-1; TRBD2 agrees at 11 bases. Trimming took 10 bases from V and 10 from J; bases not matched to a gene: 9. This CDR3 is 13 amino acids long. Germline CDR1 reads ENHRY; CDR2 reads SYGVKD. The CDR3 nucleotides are TGTGCCACCTCCCTAGCGGGAGGAGGCGAGCAGTTCTTC. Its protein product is CATSLAGGGEQFF.

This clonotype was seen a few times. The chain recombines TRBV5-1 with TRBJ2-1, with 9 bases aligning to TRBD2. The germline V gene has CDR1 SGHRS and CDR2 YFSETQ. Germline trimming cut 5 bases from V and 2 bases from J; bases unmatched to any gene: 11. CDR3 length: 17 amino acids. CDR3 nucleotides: TGCGCCAGCAGTCTTAATAGCGGGAGAGAAACCTACAATGAGCAGTTCTTC. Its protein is CASSLNSGRETYNEQFF.

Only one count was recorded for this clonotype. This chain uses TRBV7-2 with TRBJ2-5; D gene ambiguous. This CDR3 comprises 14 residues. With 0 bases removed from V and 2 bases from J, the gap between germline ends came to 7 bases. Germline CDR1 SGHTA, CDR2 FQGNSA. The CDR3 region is CASSLAPAQETQYF. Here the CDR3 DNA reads TGTGCCAGCAGCTTAGCGCCAGCGCAAGAGACCCAGTACTTC.

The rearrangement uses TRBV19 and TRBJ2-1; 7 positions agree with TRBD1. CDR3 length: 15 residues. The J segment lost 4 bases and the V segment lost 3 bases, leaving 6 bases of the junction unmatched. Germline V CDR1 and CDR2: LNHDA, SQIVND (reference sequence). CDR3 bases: TGTGCCAGTAGTATGCCCGGGACAGATTACAATGAGCAGTTCTTC. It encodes CASSMPGTDYNEQFF.

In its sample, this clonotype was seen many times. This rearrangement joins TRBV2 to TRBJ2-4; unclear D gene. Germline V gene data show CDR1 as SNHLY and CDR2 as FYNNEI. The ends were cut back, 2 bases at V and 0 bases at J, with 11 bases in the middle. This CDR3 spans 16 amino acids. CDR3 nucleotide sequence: TGTGCCAGCAGTGAACAGTTTAACCGAGCCAAAAACATTCAGTACTTC. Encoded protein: CASSEQFNRAKNIQYF.

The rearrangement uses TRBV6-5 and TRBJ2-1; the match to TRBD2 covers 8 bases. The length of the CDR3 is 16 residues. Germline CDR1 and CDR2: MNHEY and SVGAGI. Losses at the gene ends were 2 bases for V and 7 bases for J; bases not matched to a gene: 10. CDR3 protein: CASSYEASGLSNEQFF. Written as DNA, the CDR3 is TGTGCCAGCAGTTACGAGGCTAGCGGGCTGTCAAATGAGCAGTTCTTC.